This T cell receptor (beta chain) was found in a study of T cell changes during pregnancy in multiple sclerosis. The germline V gene encodes CDR1 MNHNS and CDR2 SASEGT. The length of the CDR3 is 14 residues. Trimming removed 8 bases from V and 2 bases from J, with 14 bases in between. The protocol was immunoSEQ multiplex PCR, while the TCRdb copy is restricted to in-frame clones and leaves out a portion. The table lists more than 50,000 clones, around 90% of them singletons. The sequence was obtained from a female donor in good health, enrolled as a control in a pregnancy study. The J gene is TRBJ2-3, the V gene TRBV6-1; possibly TRBD1 for D (6 bases). The sample was peripheral blood, taken in the first trimester of pregnancy. The CDR3 is CASGWGLNTDTQYF. The CDR3 nucleotides read TGTGCCAGCGGTTGGGGGCTCAACACAGATACGCAGTATTTT.